The present T cell receptor (beta chain) was sequenced within a study of CD4 T cells in relation to SARS-CoV-2 and coronaviruses. In germline, CDR1 is WSHSY, CDR2 SAAADI. This CDR3 has 16 amino acids. V was clipped by 3 bases and J by 4 bases; unmatched bases: 7. Unexposed donor CD4+ T cells date from about 2011-2018, before the COVID-19 pandemic. Measured with immunoSEQ multiplex PCR; TCRdb has only the in-frame clones, and not every one. In the table there are more than 55,000 clones, approximately 90% of which are singletons. The clonotype originates from a human donor in good health. This rearrangement joins TRBV10-2 to TRBJ2-7; 12 positions agree with TRBD2. What was sequenced was memory CD4+ T cells from PBMCs. CDR3 residues: CASSEHGLAGSYEQYF. The CDR3 bases are TGCGCCAGCAGTGAACATGGACTAGCGGGATCTTACGAGCAGTACTTC.